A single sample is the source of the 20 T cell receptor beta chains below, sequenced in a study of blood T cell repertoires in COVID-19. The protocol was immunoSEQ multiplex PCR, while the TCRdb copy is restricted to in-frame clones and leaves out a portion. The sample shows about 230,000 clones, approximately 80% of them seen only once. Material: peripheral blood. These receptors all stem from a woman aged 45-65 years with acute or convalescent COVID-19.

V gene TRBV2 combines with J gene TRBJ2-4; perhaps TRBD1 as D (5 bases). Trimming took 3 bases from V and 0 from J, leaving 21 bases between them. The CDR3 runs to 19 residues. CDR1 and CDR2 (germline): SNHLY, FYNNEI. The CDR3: CASSEYVSSGHIAKNIQYF. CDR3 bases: TGTGCCAGCAGTGAGTATGTATCAAGTGGACATATAGCCAAAAACATTCAGTACTTC.

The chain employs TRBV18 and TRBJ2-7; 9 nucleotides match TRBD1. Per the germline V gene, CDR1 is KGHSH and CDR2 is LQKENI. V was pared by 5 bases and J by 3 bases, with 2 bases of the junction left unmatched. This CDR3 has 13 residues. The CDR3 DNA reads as TGTGCCAGCTCAGCGGGACAGGGCTACGAGCAGTACTTC. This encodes CASSAGQGYEQYF.

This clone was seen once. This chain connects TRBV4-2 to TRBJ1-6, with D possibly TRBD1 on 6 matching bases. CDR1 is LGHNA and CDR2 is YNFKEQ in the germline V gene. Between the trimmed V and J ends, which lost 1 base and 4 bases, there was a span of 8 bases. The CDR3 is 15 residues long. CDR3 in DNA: TGTGCCAGCAGCCAAGTGACAGGTTATAATTCACCCCTCCACTTT. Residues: CASSQVTGYNSPLHF.

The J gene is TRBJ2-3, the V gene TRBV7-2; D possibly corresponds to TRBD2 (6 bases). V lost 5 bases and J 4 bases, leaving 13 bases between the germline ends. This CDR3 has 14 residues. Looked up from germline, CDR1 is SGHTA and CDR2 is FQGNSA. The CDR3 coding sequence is TGTGCCAGCAGCGTCACACTAGCTGCAGATACGCAGTATTTT. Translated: CASSVTLAADTQYF.

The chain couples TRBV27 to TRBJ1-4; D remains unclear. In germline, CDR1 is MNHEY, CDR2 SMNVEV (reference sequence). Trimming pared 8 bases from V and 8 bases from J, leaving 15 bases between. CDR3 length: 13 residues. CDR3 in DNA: TGTGCCAGCGGAAAGAGAGGGAGCGAAAAACTGTTTTTT. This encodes CASGKRGSEKLFF.

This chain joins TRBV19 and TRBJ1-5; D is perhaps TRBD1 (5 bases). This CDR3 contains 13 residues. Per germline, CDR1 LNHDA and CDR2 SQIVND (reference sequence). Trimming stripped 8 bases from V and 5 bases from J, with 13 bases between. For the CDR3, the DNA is TGTGCCAGTTCCGGCAGGGCAGATCAGCCCCAGCATTTT. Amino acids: CASSGRADQPQHF.

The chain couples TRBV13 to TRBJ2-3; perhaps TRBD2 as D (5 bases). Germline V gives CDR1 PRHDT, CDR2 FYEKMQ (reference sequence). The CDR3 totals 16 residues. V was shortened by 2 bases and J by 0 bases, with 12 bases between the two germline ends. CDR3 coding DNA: TGTGCCAGCAGCTTATCATCGGGGTTAAGCACAGATACGCAGTATTTT. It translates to CASSLSSGLSTDTQYF.

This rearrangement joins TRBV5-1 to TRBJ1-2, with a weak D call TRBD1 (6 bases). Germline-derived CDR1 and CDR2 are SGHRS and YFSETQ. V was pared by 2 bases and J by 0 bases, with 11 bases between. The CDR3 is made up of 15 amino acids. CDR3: CASSLNDRPNYGYTF. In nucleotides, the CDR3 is TGCGCCAGCAGCTTAAATGACAGGCCTAACTATGGCTACACCTTC.

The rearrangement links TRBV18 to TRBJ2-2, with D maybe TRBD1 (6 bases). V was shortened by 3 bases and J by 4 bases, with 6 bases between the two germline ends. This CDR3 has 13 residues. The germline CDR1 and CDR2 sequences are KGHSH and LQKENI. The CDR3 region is CASSPDSTGELFF. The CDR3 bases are TGTGCCAGCTCACCGGACAGCACCGGGGAGCTGTTTTTT.

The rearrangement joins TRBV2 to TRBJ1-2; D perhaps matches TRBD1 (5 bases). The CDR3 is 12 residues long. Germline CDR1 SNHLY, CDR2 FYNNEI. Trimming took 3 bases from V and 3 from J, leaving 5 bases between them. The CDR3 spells CASSETDYGYTF. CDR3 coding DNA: TGTGCCAGCAGTGAGACAGACTATGGCTACACCTTC. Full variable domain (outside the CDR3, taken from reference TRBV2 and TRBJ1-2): EPEVTQTPSHQVTQMGQEVILRCVPISNHLYFYWYRQILGQKVEFLVSFYNNEISEKSEIFDDQFSVERPDGSNFTLKIRSTKLEDSAMYFCASSETDYGYTFGSGTRLTVV.

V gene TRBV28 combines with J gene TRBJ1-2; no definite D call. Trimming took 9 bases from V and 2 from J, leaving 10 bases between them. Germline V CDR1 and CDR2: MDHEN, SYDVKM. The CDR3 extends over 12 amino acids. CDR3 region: CASSATNYGYTF. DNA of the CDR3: TGTGCCAGTTCCGCTACCAACTATGGCTACACCTTC.

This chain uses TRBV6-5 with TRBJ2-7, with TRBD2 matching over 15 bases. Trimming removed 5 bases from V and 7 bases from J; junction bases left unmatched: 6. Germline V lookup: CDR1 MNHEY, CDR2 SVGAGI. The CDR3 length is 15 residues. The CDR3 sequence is CASSRTSGGVMEQYF. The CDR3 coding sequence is TGTGCCAGCAGTCGGACTAGCGGGGGGGTTATGGAGCAGTACTTC.

The CDR3 DNA reads TGTGCCAGCTCACCGGGAGCAGCGGGGAGCACAGATACGCAGTATTTT. This gives the protein CASSPGAAGSTDTQYF. The J gene is TRBJ2-3, the V gene TRBV18; 7 nucleotides align to TRBD2. The CDR3 consists of 16 residues. Germline loops: CDR1 KGHSH, CDR2 LQKENI. Trimming removed 3 bases from V and 0 bases from J; junction bases left unmatched: 6.

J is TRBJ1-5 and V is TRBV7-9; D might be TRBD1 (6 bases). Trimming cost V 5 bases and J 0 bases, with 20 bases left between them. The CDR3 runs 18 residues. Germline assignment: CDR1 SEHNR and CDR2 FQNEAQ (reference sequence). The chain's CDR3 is CASSPTGGDLHSNQPQHF. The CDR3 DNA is TGTGCCAGCAGCCCGACAGGAGGCGATTTACATAGCAATCAGCCCCAGCATTTT.

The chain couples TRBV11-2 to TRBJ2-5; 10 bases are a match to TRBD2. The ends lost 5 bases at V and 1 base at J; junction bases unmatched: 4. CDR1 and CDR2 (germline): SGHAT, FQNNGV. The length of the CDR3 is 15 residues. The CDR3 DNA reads TGTGCCAGCAGCCGCGGGACTAGCGCCCAAGAGACCCAGTACTTC. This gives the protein CASSRGTSAQETQYF.

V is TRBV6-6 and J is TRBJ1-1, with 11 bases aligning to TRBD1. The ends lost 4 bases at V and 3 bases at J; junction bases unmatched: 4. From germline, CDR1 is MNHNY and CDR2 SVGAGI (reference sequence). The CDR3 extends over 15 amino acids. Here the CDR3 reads CASSFRDRGDTEAFF. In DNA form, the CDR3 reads TGTGCCAGCAGTTTCCGGGACAGGGGGGACACTGAAGCTTTCTTT.

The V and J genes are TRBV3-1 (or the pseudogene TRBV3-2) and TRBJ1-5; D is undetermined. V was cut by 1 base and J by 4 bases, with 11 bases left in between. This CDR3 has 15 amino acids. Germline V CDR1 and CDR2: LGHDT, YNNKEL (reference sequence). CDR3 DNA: TGTGCCAGCAGCCAAGGAAACAGTGGAAATCAGCCCCAGCATTTT. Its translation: CASSQGNSGNQPQHF.

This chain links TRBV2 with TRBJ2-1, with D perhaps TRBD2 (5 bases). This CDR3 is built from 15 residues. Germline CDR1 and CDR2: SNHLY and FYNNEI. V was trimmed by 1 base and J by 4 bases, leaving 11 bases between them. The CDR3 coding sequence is TGTGCCAGCAGTGAAGGCGGGCCGCTTTACAATGAGCAGTTCTTC. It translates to CASSEGGPLYNEQFF.

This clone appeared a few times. The CDR3 here is CASSPGLAGSGEQYF. The CDR3 DNA follows: TGTGCCAGCAGCCCCGGACTAGCGGGTTCGGGGGAGCAGTACTTC. J is TRBJ2-7 and V is TRBV4-2; TRBD2 matches at 11 bases. Germline V gene sequence: CDR1 LGHNA, CDR2 YNFKEQ. J lost 7 bases, V lost 4 bases, and 9 bases had no gene match. The CDR3 is 15 residues long.

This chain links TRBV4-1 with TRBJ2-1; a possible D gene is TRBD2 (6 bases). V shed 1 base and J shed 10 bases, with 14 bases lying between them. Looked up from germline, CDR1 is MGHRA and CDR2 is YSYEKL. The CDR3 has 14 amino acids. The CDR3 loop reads CASSQGERVSEQFF. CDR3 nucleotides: TGCGCCAGCAGCCAAGGGGAGCGGGTATCGGAGCAGTTCTTC.